These T cell receptor beta chains were read from a single sample in a study of blood T cell repertoires in COVID-19. Method: immunoSEQ multiplex PCR; TCRdb's copy keeps in-frame clones and lacks some. The top ten clones hold about 11% of a sample with tens of thousands of clones, approximately 79% of them seen once. The sequenced sample consisted of peripheral blood. Every receptor here comes from a man in his sixties or seventies with acute or convalescent COVID-19. CDR3s include the opening cysteine and the closing phenylalanine or tryptophan. A D gene is named only where the DNA matches it firmly. Clone size is not always given. Where it is, it says once, few, many or a class for expanded clones.

-	TRBV12-3/TRBV12-4	once	TRBJ1-1	TGTGCCAGCAGTTTAAGGGGGGGCCTTGAAGCTTTCTTT	CASSLRGGLEAFF
-	TRBV6-5	-	TRBJ1-1	TGTGCCAGCAGGGGGGGGCAAAGGATAGACTTCTTT	CASRGGQRIDFF
-	TRBV7-3	few	TRBJ1-1	TGTGCCAGCAGCCTGACCGGGACATCGAACACTGAAGCTTTCTTT	CASSLTGTSNTEAFF
-	TRBV27	-	TRBJ1-2	TGTGCCAGCAGTTCTTCCCAACGGGATGGCTACACCTTC	CASSSSQRDGYTF
-	TRBV9	once	TRBJ1-6	TGTGCCAGCAGCGCTACCTGGAATTCACCCCTCCACTTT	CASSATWNSPLHF
-	TRBV28	-	TRBJ1-5	TGTGCCAGCAGCGACAGTTCTGGTCAGCCCCAGCATTTT	CASSDSSGQPQHF
TRBD2	TRBV7-9	-	TRBJ2-5	TGTGCCAGCAGCTTAGGTCGGACGGGGGGCCAAGAGACCCAGTACTTC	CASSLGRTGGQETQYF
-	TRBV3-1/TRBV3-2	-	TRBJ2-2	TGTGCCAGCAGCCAACTAGCCGGGGAGCTGTTTTTT	CASSQLAGELFF
TRBD2	TRBV5-1	-	TRBJ2-2	TGCGCCAGCAAGGTAGCGGGGGTGCCCGGCGGGGAGCTGTTTTTT	CASKVAGVPGGELFF
TRBD2	TRBV19	-	TRBJ2-7	TGTGCCAGTAGACGAGCGGGCGGGGGGGCTCTCGAGCAGTACTTC	CASRRAGGGALEQYF
TRBD1	TRBV7-2	-	TRBJ2-7	TGTGCCAGCAGCTTGGGACAGGGACTCACCTACGAGCAGTACTTC	CASSLGQGLTYEQYF
-	TRBV7-8	-	TRBJ1-6	TGTGCCAGCAGCCCGACAGCTAATAATTCACCCCTCCACTTT	CASSPTANNSPLHF
-	TRBV27	-	TRBJ2-1	TGTGCCAGCCGCACAGGTCACAATGAGCAGTTCTTC	CASRTGHNEQFF
-	TRBV18	-	TRBJ2-5	TGTGCCAGCTCACCACCGTCGGGAGCGGGTGGAGAGACCCAGTACTTC	CASSPPSGAGGETQYF
-	TRBV28	-	TRBJ2-4	TGTGCCAGCAGTTTCCACAGGGACCTAGCCAAAAACATTCAGTACTTC	CASSFHRDLAKNIQYF
-	TRBV7-9	-	TRBJ1-4	TGTGCCAGCAGCTTGACGGGAATTAATGAAAAACTGTTTTTT	CASSLTGINEKLFF
-	TRBV5-1	-	TRBJ1-6	TGCGCCAGCAGCTTGAGAGGGCAGCCCCTCCACTTT	CASSLRGQPLHF
TRBD1	TRBV6-1	-	TRBJ2-7	TGTGCCAGCAGTGTATTCCGGGACAGGGGGTCGAGTGAGCAGTACTTC	CASSVFRDRGSSEQYF
-	TRBV28	few	TRBJ2-4	TGTGCCAGCAGTTTATGGGAGGGGTTGGGCAAAAACATTCAGTACTTC	CASSLWEGLGKNIQYF
-	TRBV6-1	once	TRBJ2-7	TGTGCCAGCAGTGGGGGGACAATCCGAGGGATTTACGAGCAGTACTTC	CASSGGTIRGIYEQYF
TRBD1	TRBV11-2	-	TRBJ1-2	TGTGCCAGCAGCTTAGTCCAGGGGGCAAGTGGCTACACCTTC	CASSLVQGASGYTF
-	TRBV3-1/TRBV3-2	-	TRBJ1-4	TGTGCCAGCAGCCAAACAGGATCATTAGGGAAACTGTTTTTT	CASSQTGSLGKLFF
-	TRBV29-1	-	TRBJ2-5	TGCAGCGTTGCAGACTACAGGGTCGGGCAAGAGACCCAGTACTTC	CSVADYRVGQETQYF